This entry is about one T cell receptor (beta chain). Its antigen is still unknown. TCRdb analysed the RACE reads with MiXCR anew, one entry per CDR3 protein. In the table there are roughly 150,000 distinct CDR3 sequences, around a quarter of which are singletons. The sample belongs to a study of human T cells and chemical hapten exposure. As for the study in general: Patch tests applied 0.01% DPC to the upper back, read at 6 days. Study outcomes and limitations: The study found that DPC sensitization did not change TCRs above 1 in 1000 frequency.

This CDR3 has 15 residues. Germline V gives CDR1 LGHNA, CDR2 YNFKEQ. V lost 0 bases and J lost 2; bases outside the gene matches: 2. The time point here: patch test 3, about 24 weeks after DPC sensitization. As to treatment: therapeutic diphenylcyclopropenone sensitization with weekly scalp DPC. Every donor had alopecia and was 18 to 70 years old; all were suitable for DPC. Unseparated into fractions, whole blood served as the source from which total RNA was extracted. This chain links TRBV4-2 with TRBJ2-5; 8 bases line up with TRBD2. The sequence derives from a woman aged 18-35 years with alopecia areata. Some clones in this sample may be carry-over from other donors' samples. This specimen consisted of whole blood, obtained in connection with sensitization to the hapten diphenylcyclopropenone (DPC). CDR3: CASSQELAEQETQYF. The CDR3 bases are TGTGCCAGCAGCCAAGAACTAGCGGAGCAAGAGACCCAGTACTTC.